One sample yielded the 30 T cell receptor beta chains listed below, sequenced in a study of blood T cell repertoires in COVID-19. The protocol was immunoSEQ multiplex PCR, while the TCRdb copy is restricted to in-frame clones and leaves out a portion. The sample lists 330,000 or so clones, roughly nine tenths occurring once. Sequencing was carried out using PBMCs or T cells enriched from blood (not recorded which). These receptor sequences come from a woman aged 25-40 years who had recovered from COVID-19.

The DNA for the CDR3 is TGTGCCAGCAGATCCACAGGGTATAATTCACCCCTCCACTTT. Its protein product is CASRSTGYNSPLHF. The V and J genes are TRBV7-8 and TRBJ1-6; TRBD1 might be the D (6 bases). This CDR3 is built from 14 residues. CDR1 and CDR2 (germline): SGHVS, FQNEAQ. Trimming removed 6 bases at V and 4 bases at J, with 10 bases between.

Comment on this clone: Other DNA variants within this sample encode the same CDR3. CDR3 DNA sequence: TGTGCCAGCAGCTTGACAGGGAACACTGAAGCTTTCTTT. This sequence encodes CASSLTGNTEAFF. This chain uses TRBV7-3 with TRBJ1-1, with a possible D match to TRBD1 (6 bases). The germline CDR1 and CDR2 sequences are SGHTA and FQGTGA. The V end was cut by 3 bases, the J end by 1 base, with 6 bases between. CDR3 length: 13 residues.

The chain employs TRBV11-1 and TRBJ2-7; TRBD2 matches at 7 bases. CDR1 is SGHAT and CDR2 is FQDESV in the germline V gene (reference sequence). V was pared by 4 bases and J by 3 bases, with 9 bases of the junction left unmatched. This CDR3 has 15 residues. The CDR3 bases are TGTGCCAGCAGCTCCGTCTTCTGGGGGGGCTACGAGCAGTACTTC. Encoded protein: CASSSVFWGGYEQYF.

V usage is TRBV11-1 and J usage is TRBJ2-7; D is unresolved. The V end lost 5 bases, the J end lost 0 bases, and 8 bases lay between the germline ends. This CDR3 is built from 13 residues. Germline CDR1 reads SGHAT; CDR2 reads FQDESV (reference sequence). This chain's CDR3 is CASSRRHSYEQYF. The CDR3, as DNA: TGTGCCAGCAGCCGAAGACACTCCTACGAGCAGTACTTC. Full variable domain (rest looked up from reference TRBV11-1 and TRBJ2-7): EAEVAQSPRYKITEKSQAVAFWCDPISGHATLYWYRQILGQGPELLVQFQDESVVDDSQLPKDRFSAERLKGVDSTLKIQPAELGDSAMYLCASSRRHSYEQYFGPGTRLTVT.

This clone was seen a few times. The V and J genes are TRBV19 and TRBJ2-1; TRBD2 matches 10 bases. The CDR3 is made up of 15 amino acids. V lost 6 bases, J lost 7 bases, and 9 bases stayed unmatched. Per the germline V gene, CDR1 is LNHDA and CDR2 is SQIVND (reference sequence). CDR3 coding DNA: TGTGCCAGTAGGGCTAGCGGGGGCCGGGAGAATGAGCAGTTCTTC. It encodes CASRASGGRENEQFF.

The genes are TRBV29-1 and TRBJ2-1; TRBD2 matches 16 bases. Looked up from germline, CDR1 is SQVTM and CDR2 is ANQGSEA. The CDR3 covers 13 residues. Trimming cost V 6 bases and J 14 bases; bases outside gene matches: 7. The CDR3 sequence: CSVQTGTSGGEFF. DNA of the CDR3: TGCAGCGTCCAGACCGGGACTAGCGGGGGGGAGTTCTTC.

This rearrangement joins TRBV19 to TRBJ2-7, with D uncertain. Per germline, CDR1 LNHDA and CDR2 SQIVND (reference sequence). Deletions cut 4 bases from V and 0 bases from J, with 19 bases between. CDR3 size: 17 residues. CDR3 nucleotides: TGTGCCAGTAGTAGGTCCGGGTGGCGGTTAAGCTCCTACGAGCAGTACTTC. Translation: CASSRSGWRLSSYEQYF.

The V gene is TRBV11-3, the J gene TRBJ2-4, with 16 nucleotides matching TRBD2. Germline V gene data show CDR1 as SGHNT and CDR2 as YENEEA. The V and J ends lost 0 bases and 6 bases, in that order; junction bases with no gene match: 11. There are 20 residues in the CDR3. The CDR3 DNA reads TGTGCCAGCAGCTTAGATGGGACTAGCGGGGGGGCCCATTGGCTAAACATTCAGTACTTC. Its protein is CASSLDGTSGGAHWLNIQYF. The entire variable domain, with the rest obtained from reference TRBV11-3 and TRBJ2-4, is as follows: EAGVVQSPRYKIIEKKQPVAFWCNPISGHNTLYWYLQNLGQGPELLIRYENEEAVDDSQLPKDRFSAERLKGVDSTLKIQPAELGDSAVYLCASSLDGTSGGAHWLNIQYFGAGTRLSVL.

This chain uses TRBV5-1 with TRBJ2-2; 10 bases are shared with TRBD2. Germline V gene data show CDR1 as SGHRS and CDR2 as YFSETQ. V lost 4 bases to trimming and J lost 0 bases; unmatched junction nucleotides: 0. The CDR3 spans 15 residues. The CDR3 spells CASSSGRANTGELFF. CDR3 DNA: TGCGCCAGCAGCAGCGGGAGGGCGAACACCGGGGAGCTGTTTTTT.

The V and J genes are TRBV9 and TRBJ1-4; 7 bases fit TRBD1. Germline values: CDR1 SGDLS, CDR2 YYNGEE. The J segment lost 8 bases and the V segment lost 3 bases, leaving 4 bases of the junction unmatched. The CDR3 consists of 13 residues. DNA for the CDR3: TGTGCCAGCAGCGCGTCACAGGGGGAAAAACTGTTTTTT. Its translation is CASSASQGEKLFF.

The V call is TRBV9, the J call TRBJ2-3; 12 nucleotides align to TRBD2. J gave up 3 bases and V 6 bases, and 5 bases lay outside the gene matches. The CDR3 is 15 residues long. Germline V gives CDR1 SGDLS, CDR2 YYNGEE. CDR3 sequence (DNA): TGTGCCAGCACCCGACTAGCGGGAGAAACAGATACGCAGTATTTT. Amino acids: CASTRLAGETDTQYF.

The V and J genes are TRBV2 and TRBJ2-5, with 12 bases fitting TRBD2. This CDR3 spans 16 amino acids. The V gene's germline CDR1 is SNHLY and CDR2 FYNNEI. Unmatched junction bases numbered 7, after V lost 4 bases and J lost 4 bases. CDR3 residues: CASSGSSGRAGETQYF. The CDR3 nucleotides are TGTGCCAGCAGTGGATCTAGCGGGAGGGCCGGAGAGACCCAGTACTTC.

The V gene is TRBV5-5, the J gene TRBJ2-7; TRBD1 matches at 11 bases. Germline assignment: CDR1 SGHKS and CDR2 YYEKEE (reference sequence). The CDR3 loop spans 14 amino acids. The ends lost 4 bases at V and 4 bases at J; junction bases unmatched: 4. The CDR3 loop reads CASSPGQGAYEQYF. The CDR3 DNA follows: TGTGCCAGCAGCCCCGGACAGGGGGCTTACGAGCAGTACTTC.

The chain is built from TRBV11-2 and TRBJ2-1; D perhaps matches TRBD2 (5 bases). The CDR3 runs to 12 residues. Trimming cost V 0 bases and J 15 bases, with 12 bases left between them. Germline V gives CDR1 SGHAT, CDR2 FQNNGV. The CDR3 DNA sequence: TGTGCCAGCAGCTTAGATCGACGAGAGGGGTTCTTC. Translation gives CASSLDRREGFF.

The CDR3 region is CASSQSTDTQYF. The DNA of the CDR3 is TGTGCCAGCAGCCAAAGCACAGATACGCAGTATTTT. This chain joins TRBV13 and TRBJ2-3; D not certain. Deletions cut 5 bases from V and 0 bases from J, with 3 bases between. The CDR3 is made up of 12 amino acids. Per the germline V gene, CDR1 is PRHDT and CDR2 is FYEKMQ (reference sequence).

V is TRBV18 and J is TRBJ1-1, with 8 bases matching TRBD1. The CDR3 spans 12 residues. Trimming cost V 8 bases and J 4 bases; bases outside gene matches: 3. Germline values: CDR1 KGHSH, CDR2 LQKENI. Here the CDR3 DNA reads TGTGCCAGCCGACAGGGGAGCACTGAAGCTTTCTTT. Translating gives CASRQGSTEAFF.

This clone has more than one count but fewer than ten. This sequence joins TRBV27 and TRBJ2-7; a possible D gene is TRBD1 (5 bases). Trimming shortened V by 4 bases and J by 6 bases, and 13 bases separated the two germline ends. Germline V gene sequence: CDR1 MNHEY, CDR2 SMNVEV (reference sequence). CDR3 length equals 13 residues. The CDR3 DNA sequence: TGTGCCAGCAGTTCCTCCCAGGGCGGCGAGCAGTACTTC. This codes for CASSSSQGGEQYF.

This clone was found once. V and J are TRBV2 and TRBJ1-1; D not certain. This CDR3 region has 13 residues. V was clipped by 2 bases and J by 8 bases, with 12 bases between them. Germline V CDR1 and CDR2: SNHLY, FYNNEI. CDR3 amino acids: CASSETAAGEAFF. The DNA of the CDR3 is TGTGCCAGCAGTGAAACTGCGGCGGGGGAAGCTTTCTTT.

CDR3 protein: CASSLGTTENIQYF. CDR3 bases: TGCGCCAGCAGCTTGGGGACAACGGAAAACATTCAGTACTTC. The genes are TRBV5-1 and TRBJ2-4; perhaps TRBD1 as D (5 bases). Trimming stripped 0 bases from V and 5 bases from J, with 9 bases between. CDR1 is SGHRS and CDR2 is YFSETQ in the germline V gene. The length of the CDR3 is 14 residues.

The rearrangement joins TRBV21-1 to TRBJ1-1; TRBD1, as called in the table, went unchecked against the DNA. TRBV21-1 constitutes a pseudogene. The CDR3 sequence is 17 residues long. This chain's CDR3 is CASSKGYCRDRGSEAFF. The DNA for the CDR3 is TGTGCCAGCAGCAAGGGATATTGTCGGGACAGGGGGTCTGAAGCTTTCTTT.

The DNA of the CDR3 is TGTGCCTGGAGTCCCGGGACTGCCTATGGCTACACCTTC. Translated: CAWSPGTAYGYTF. The V call is TRBV30, the J call TRBJ1-2, with a tentative D call TRBD1 (5 bases). Per germline, CDR1 GTSNPN and CDR2 SVGIG (reference sequence). V gave up 2 bases and J gave up 4 bases, with 11 bases separating them. The CDR3 sequence is 13 residues long.

V is TRBV3-1 (or the pseudogene TRBV3-2) and J is TRBJ2-3, with D perhaps matching TRBD2 (6 bases). Trimming took 5 bases from V and 3 from J, leaving 15 bases between them. Germline-derived CDR1 and CDR2 are LGHDT and YNNKEL (reference sequence). The CDR3 consists of 15 residues. The CDR3 is CASSTPRGETDTQYF. The CDR3 DNA is TGTGCCAGCAGCACGCCGCGGGGTGAGACAGATACGCAGTATTTT.

CDR3 residues: CASSLMQGAPDTQYF. Written as DNA, the CDR3 is TGTGCCAGCAGCTTGATGCAGGGGGCCCCAGATACGCAGTATTTT. This chain joins TRBV7-6 and TRBJ2-3, with TRBD1 identical over 8 bases. This CDR3 contains 15 residues. Germline CDR1 reads SGHVS; CDR2 reads FNYEAQ. V shed 3 bases and J 4 bases; nucleotides not matched to a gene: 6. Full variable domain (outside the CDR3, taken from reference TRBV7-6 and TRBJ2-3): GAGVSQSPRYKVTKRGQDVALRCDPISGHVSLYWYRQALGQGPEFLTYFNYEAQQDKSGLPNDRFSAERPEGSISTLTIQRTEQRDSAMYRCASSLMQGAPDTQYFGPGTRLTVL.

The chain recombines TRBV5-1 with TRBJ2-1, with 10 positions matching TRBD1. Per germline, CDR1 SGHRS and CDR2 YFSETQ. There are 15 residues in the CDR3. Unmatched junction bases numbered 3, after V lost 4 bases and J lost 2 bases. The CDR3 loop is CASSQGTGAYNEQFF. As DNA, the CDR3 is TGCGCCAGCAGCCAAGGGACAGGGGCCTACAATGAGCAGTTCTTC.

This chain uses TRBV6-5 with TRBJ2-1; 10 positions agree with TRBD2. Germline trimming cut 7 bases from V and 6 bases from J; bases unmatched to any gene: 3. CDR1 and CDR2 from the germline V gene are MNHEY and SVGAGI. There are 13 residues in the CDR3. The CDR3 DNA is TGTGCCAGCACCTTAGCGGGGGGCAATGAGCAGTTCTTC. Protein sequence: CASTLAGGNEQFF.

This chain uses TRBV5-4 with TRBJ2-1; 13 bases are shared with TRBD2. CDR1 SGHNT and CDR2 YYREEE come from the germline V gene (reference sequence). J was trimmed by 7 bases and V by 5 bases; bases with no gene match: 15. CDR3 length equals 18 residues. The CDR3 DNA is TGTGCCAGCAGTTGGGGACTAGCGGGAACCTGGTTGGAAAATGAGCAGTTCTTC. Its translation: CASSWGLAGTWLENEQFF.

The chain couples TRBV19 to TRBJ2-4; D not resolved. This CDR3 is 16 amino acids long. The germline V gene encodes CDR1 LNHDA and CDR2 SQIVND (reference sequence). Trimming removed 3 bases at V and 0 bases at J, with 12 bases between. The CDR3 here is CASSMGDKLAKNIQYF. In DNA, the CDR3 is TGTGCCAGTAGTATGGGTGACAAACTAGCCAAAAACATTCAGTACTTC.

This chain links TRBV5-1 with TRBJ1-2, with a possible D match to TRBD1 (6 bases). V gave up 4 bases and J gave up 8 bases, with 18 bases separating them. This CDR3 has 14 amino acids. Germline V lookup: CDR1 SGHRS, CDR2 YFSETQ. DNA of the CDR3: TGCGCCAGCAGCCCAGACGGACAGAGTGGAGGCTACACCTTC. It yields the protein CASSPDGQSGGYTF.

The J gene is TRBJ2-7, the V gene TRBV29-1, with TRBD1 matching over 7 bases. The length of the CDR3 is 15 residues. From germline, CDR1 is SQVTM and CDR2 ANQGSEA. J gave up 2 bases and V 3 bases, and 10 bases lay outside the gene matches. In DNA form, the CDR3 reads TGCAGCGTTGAGGGGAGACAGGGCGCTACCTACGAGCAGTACTTC. It translates to CSVEGRQGATYEQYF.

The V and J genes are TRBV5-6 and TRBJ2-5; possible D gene TRBD1, 6 bases. Germline V gives CDR1 SGHDT, CDR2 YYEEEE. Trimming shortened V by 4 bases and J by 6 bases, and 13 bases separated the two germline ends. CDR3 length: 13 residues. The CDR3 DNA reads as TGTGCCAGCAGCCACGACAGGAAACAGACCCAGTACTTC. It codes for CASSHDRKQTQYF. Variable domain in full (rest from reference TRBV5-6 and TRBJ2-5): DAGVTQSPTHLIKTRGQQVTLRCSPKSGHDTVSWYQQALGQGPQFIFQYYEEEERQRGNFPDRFSGHQFPNYSSELNVNALLLGDSALYLCASSHDRKQTQYFGPGTRLLVL.